A selection of T cell receptor beta chains follows, all from one sample in a study of blood T cells in healthy people across ages. TCRdb fed the 5' RACE reads into MiXCR, producing one record per CDR3 protein. The data contain about 1,500,000 distinct CDR3 sequences, roughly 40% of them singletons. The sample consisted of blood. The receptors stem from a woman between 18 and 29 years old in good health. Each CDR3 is given with its conserved first and last residue. Each record gives: D gene, V gene, CDR3 length, J gene, clone size, CDR3 DNA, CDR3 protein. D genes are given only for firm matches. Clone size is stated in some rows and not others, as once, few, many or a class when expanded.

>NA|TRBV7-9|16|TRBJ2-2|NA
TGTGCCAGCAGCAGCAACGGACTATCGGCCACCGGGGAGCTGTTTTTT
CASSSNGLSATGELFF
>NA|TRBV4-2|16|TRBJ1-1|few
TGTGCCAGCAGCCAAGATCGTGACAGGTGGGGGACTGAAGCTTTCTTT
CASSQDRDRWGTEAFF
>TRBD2|TRBV24-1|17|TRBJ2-3|few
TGTGCCACCAGTGACGGGACTAGCGGGGGGGCATCGGATACGCAGTATTTT
CATSDGTSGGASDTQYF
>TRBD2|TRBV7-2|15|TRBJ2-5|NA
TGTGCCAGCAGCGCACTAGCGGGGGGGGCGGAGACCCAGTACTTC
CASSALAGGAETQYF
>TRBD2|TRBV6-5|17|TRBJ2-3|NA
TGTGCCAGCAGTTACCTGCTAGCGGGGGCCCGCACAGATACGCAGTATTTT
CASSYLLAGARTDTQYF
>NA|TRBV28|12|TRBJ1-2|few
TGTGCCAGCGCTACCCCGGGGACCGGCTACACCTTC
CASATPGTGYTF
>NA|TRBV28|12|TRBJ1-2|NA
TGTGCCAGCACCCTTAAGCCCTATGGCTACACCTTC
CASTLKPYGYTF
>NA|TRBV11-2|16|TRBJ2-7|few
TGTGCCAGCAGCTTAGGGACGACAGGCCCGATCGAGGACCAGTACTTC
CASSLGTTGPIEDQYF
>NA|TRBV13|15|TRBJ2-1|NA
TGTGCCAGCAGCTTAGGGACACCTCCATACAATGAGCAGTTCTTC
CASSLGTPPYNEQFF
>NA|TRBV2|10|TRBJ2-7|few
TGTGCCAGCAGGGTGGACGAGCAGTACTTC
CASRVDEQYF
>TRBD2|TRBV27|15|TRBJ2-1|NA
TGTGCCAGCAGTTTAAGCGGGGCGGGCAGGGTTGAGCAGTTCTTC
CASSLSGAGRVEQFF
>NA|TRBV14|15|TRBJ2-7|NA
TGTGCCAGCAGCCAAGAATATGGGGGCTCCTACGAGCAGTACTTC
CASSQEYGGSYEQYF
>NA|TRBV7-2|14|TRBJ2-5|NA
TGTGCCAGCAGCTTAATTGGGAGCCACAATGAGCAGTACTTC
CASSLIGSHNEQYF
>NA|TRBV20-1|14|TRBJ1-1|NA
TGCAGTGCTCCTGACGGACGCATGAACACTGAAGCTTTCTTT
CSAPDGRMNTEAFF
>NA|TRBV29-1|17|TRBJ1-5|NA
TGCAGCGTTGAAGATTCAAGTAGGCAGGGACTAAATCAGCCCCAGCATTTT
CSVEDSSRQGLNQPQHF
>NA|TRBV5-1|14|TRBJ1-2|few
TGCGCCAGCAGCATAGGGACGGTAGACTATGGCTACACCTTC
CASSIGTVDYGYTF
>TRBD2|TRBV16|15|TRBJ2-7|few
TGTGCCAGCAGCCAAACTAGCGGGAGGGGTTACGAGCAGTACTTC
CASSQTSGRGYEQYF
>TRBD1|TRBV28|14|TRBJ2-7|NA
TGTGCCAGCAGCCCACAGGGGGCCCACTACGAGCAGTACTTC
CASSPQGAHYEQYF
>TRBD1|TRBV28|15|TRBJ2-7|NA
TGTGCCAGCAGTTCCCCTCAGGACAGGGGCGACGAGCAGTACTTC
CASSSPQDRGDEQYF
>NA|TRBV25-1|14|TRBJ1-4|few
TGTGCCAGCAGTGAATTCGGGGGTAATGAAAAACTGTTTTTT
CASSEFGGNEKLFF
>TRBD2|TRBV20-1|15|TRBJ2-1|NA
TGCAGTGCTAAGATACTAGCGGCGCCCTACAATGAGCAGTTCTTC
CSAKILAAPYNEQFF
>NA|TRBV27|13|TRBJ2-3|NA
TGTGCCAGCAGTCTATGGTCTAGAGATACGCAGTATTTT
CASSLWSRDTQYF
>NA|TRBV15|11|TRBJ2-5|once
TGTGTCACCAGCGAAGAGAGGGAGCAGTACTTC
CVTSEEREQYF
>TRBD1|TRBV27|15|TRBJ2-7|few
TGTGCCAGCAGTTCTAGGGACAGGTTCGGACACGAGCAGTACTTC
CASSSRDRFGHEQYF
>TRBD2|TRBV7-3|16|TRBJ2-3|NA
TGTGCCAGCAGCCCAAGCGGGGGGGGCCGTGCAGATACGCAGTATTTT
CASSPSGGGRADTQYF
>TRBD1|TRBV12-3/TRBV12-4|14|TRBJ2-7|few
TGTGCCAGCAGTTTAGATGGGACAGTGTACGAGCAGTACTTC
CASSLDGTVYEQYF
>NA|TRBV10-2|13|TRBJ2-5|few
TGCGCCAGCAACACGGACAGCGAAGAGACCCAGTACTTC
CASNTDSEETQYF
>TRBD1|TRBV9|16|TRBJ1-4|NA
TGTGCCAGCAGCCCGGCGGGACAGGGGGAAGTTGAAAAACTGTTTTTT
CASSPAGQGEVEKLFF
>NA|TRBV29-1|13|TRBJ2-7|few
TGCAGCGTTCGCAGAGGAGGCGCCTACGAGCAGTACTTC
CSVRRGGAYEQYF
>TRBD2|TRBV3-1|16|TRBJ2-3|NA
TGTGCCAGCAGCCAAGTAACTAGCGGGAGTGCAGATACGCAGTATTTT
CASSQVTSGSADTQYF
>NA|TRBV14|13|TRBJ1-2|NA
TGTGCCAGCAGCCCCGCGCGGACCTATGGCTACACCTTC
CASSPARTYGYTF
>NA|TRBV4-1|14|TRBJ2-7|many
TGCGCCAGCAGCCAAGAGCACAGATCCTACGAGCAGTACTTC
CASSQEHRSYEQYF
>TRBD1|TRBV20-1|11|TRBJ1-2|NA
TGCAGTACTAGACAGGGTGAGGGCTACACCTTC
CSTRQGEGYTF
>TRBD2|TRBV6-2/TRBV6-3|18|TRBJ2-1|few
TGTGCCAGCAGTTACCCTGGACTAGCAGCCAGACCCTACAATGAGCAGTTCTTC
CASSYPGLAARPYNEQFF
>NA|TRBV2|15|TRBJ2-6|NA
TGTGCCAGCGGGGGTGCATCCTCTGGGGCCAACGTCCTGACTTTC
CASGGASSGANVLTF
>NA|TRBV10-3|11|TRBJ2-1|NA
TGTGCCATCAGTGAGGCACACGAGCAGTTCTTC
CAISEAHEQFF
>NA|TRBV20-1|14|TRBJ2-1|NA
TGCAGTGCTAGAGATGGTCGGGGATACAATGAGCAGTTCTTC
CSARDGRGYNEQFF
>NA|TRBV29-1|20|TRBJ2-6|NA
TGCAGCGTTGAAGATTGGGACGTTAAGGGTAACCCCTCTGGGGCCAACGTCCTGACTTTC
CSVEDWDVKGNPSGANVLTF
>TRBD1|TRBV3-1|16|TRBJ1-2|once
TGTGCCAGCAGCCAGACGAACGACAGGGAAAACTATGGCTACACCTTC
CASSQTNDRENYGYTF
>TRBD2|TRBV25-1|14|TRBJ2-7|few
TGTGCCAGCAGTGTGGGAGGGGTGAACTACGAGCAGTACTTC
CASSVGGVNYEQYF
>NA|TRBV12-3/TRBV12-4|16|TRBJ2-6|NA
TGTGCCAGCAGTCCCTCCACGAGCTCTGGGGCCAACGTCCTGACTTTC
CASSPSTSSGANVLTF
>NA|TRBV11-1|16|TRBJ1-4|NA
TGTGCCAGCAGCTTAGCGGGGGACATGCCTCATGAAAAACTGTTTTTT
CASSLAGDMPHEKLFF
>NA|TRBV5-1|14|TRBJ1-2|NA
TGCGCCAGCACACCGAGGGATGATAACTATGGCTACACCTTC
CASTPRDDNYGYTF
>NA|TRBV7-9|12|TRBJ2-7|few
TGTGCCAGCAGTCGGAGTTACCACGAGCAGTACTTC
CASSRSYHEQYF
>NA|TRBV7-9|11|TRBJ2-4|few
TGTGCCAGCAGCCCAGGAGACATTCAGTACTTC
CASSPGDIQYF
>NA|TRBV7-2|16|TRBJ2-3|NA
TGTGCCAGCAGCACTCGACCGGGATCTAGCACAGATACGCAGTATTTT
CASSTRPGSSTDTQYF
>TRBD1|TRBV7-8|15|TRBJ1-1|NA
TGTGCCAGCAGCTCTAGGTCAGGGGGCTCGGCTGAAGCTTTCTTT
CASSSRSGGSAEAFF
>TRBD1|TRBV6-1|16|TRBJ2-7|NA
TGTGCCAGCAGCGGAGGACAGGGCCTTATCCAATACGAGCAGTACTTC
CASSGGQGLIQYEQYF
>TRBD1|TRBV30|13|TRBJ2-7|NA
TGTGCCTGCCGAAGGACAGGTTCCACCGAGCAGTACTTC
CACRRTGSTEQYF
>NA|TRBV9|14|TRBJ2-6|many
TGTGCCAGCAGCGTGGGGGCTGGGGCCAACGTCCTGACTTTC
CASSVGAGANVLTF
>NA|TRBV28|13|TRBJ2-1|NA
TGTGCCAGCCGGACGGGGTTTTACAATGAGCAGTTCTTC
CASRTGFYNEQFF
>TRBD2|TRBV4-2|18|TRBJ2-1|once
TGTGCCAGCAGCCATGGGGTATCTAGCGGAACTGTCCAAGAGACCCAGTTCTTC
CASSHGVSSGTVQETQFF
>NA|TRBV20-1|13|TRBJ2-7|NA
TGCAGTGCTAGACTGGCGGGTATATACGAGCAGTACTTC
CSARLAGIYEQYF